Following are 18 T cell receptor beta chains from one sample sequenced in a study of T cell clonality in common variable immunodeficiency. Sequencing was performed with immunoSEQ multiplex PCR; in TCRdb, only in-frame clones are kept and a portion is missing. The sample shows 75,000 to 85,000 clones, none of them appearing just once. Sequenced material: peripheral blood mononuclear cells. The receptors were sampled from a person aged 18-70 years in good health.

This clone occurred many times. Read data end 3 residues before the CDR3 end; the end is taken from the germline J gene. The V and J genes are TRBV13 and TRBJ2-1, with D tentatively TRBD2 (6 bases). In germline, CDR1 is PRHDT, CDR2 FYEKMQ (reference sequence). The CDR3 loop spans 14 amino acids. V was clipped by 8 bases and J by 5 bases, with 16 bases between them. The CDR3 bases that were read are TGTGCCAGCGTCGGGACGGGGACTGACAATGAG. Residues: CASVGTGTDNE. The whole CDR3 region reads CASVGTGTDNEQFF.

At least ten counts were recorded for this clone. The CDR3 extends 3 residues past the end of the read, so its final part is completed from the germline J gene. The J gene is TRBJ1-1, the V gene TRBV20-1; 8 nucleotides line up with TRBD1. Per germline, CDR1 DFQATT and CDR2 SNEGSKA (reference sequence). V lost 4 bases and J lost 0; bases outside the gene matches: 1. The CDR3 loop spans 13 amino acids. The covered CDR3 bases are TGCAGTGCTAAGGACAGGGTGAACACTGAA. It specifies CSAKDRVNTE. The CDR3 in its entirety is CSAKDRVNTEAFF.

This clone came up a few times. CDR3 bases read: TGTGCCAGCAGCTTAGAAGCCGAAAACCGAGGC. Amino acid sequence: CASSLEAENRG. The CDR3 in its entirety is CASSLEAENRGYTF. The chain links TRBV7-6 to TRBJ1-2, with no clear D. The read terminates 3 residues ahead of where the CDR3 ends, so the germline J gene completes it. This CDR3 comprises 14 residues. The germline V gene encodes CDR1 SGHVS and CDR2 FNYEAQ.

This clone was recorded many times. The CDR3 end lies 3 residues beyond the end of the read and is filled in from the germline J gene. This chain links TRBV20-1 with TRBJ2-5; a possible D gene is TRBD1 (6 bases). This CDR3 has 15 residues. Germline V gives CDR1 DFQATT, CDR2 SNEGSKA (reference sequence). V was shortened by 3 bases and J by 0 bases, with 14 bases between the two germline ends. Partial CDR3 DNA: TGCAGTGCTAGTTCCTCCAGGGGACACCAAGAGACC. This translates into CSASSSRGHQET. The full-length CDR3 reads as CSASSSRGHQETQYF.

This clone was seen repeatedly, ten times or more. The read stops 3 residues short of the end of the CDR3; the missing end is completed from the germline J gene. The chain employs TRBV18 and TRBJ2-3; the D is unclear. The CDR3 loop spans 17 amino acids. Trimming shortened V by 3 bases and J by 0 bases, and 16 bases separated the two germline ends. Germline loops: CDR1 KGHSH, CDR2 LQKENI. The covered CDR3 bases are TGTGCCAGCTCACCTCTCGGCGACACCTCTAGCACAGATACG. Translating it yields CASSPLGDTSSTDT. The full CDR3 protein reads CASSPLGDTSSTDTQYF.

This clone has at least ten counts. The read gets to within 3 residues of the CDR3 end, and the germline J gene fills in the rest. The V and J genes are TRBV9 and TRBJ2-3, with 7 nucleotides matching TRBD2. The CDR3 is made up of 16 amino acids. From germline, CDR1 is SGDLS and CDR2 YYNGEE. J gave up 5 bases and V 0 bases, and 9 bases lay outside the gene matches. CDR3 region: CASSVDGRGGRDTQYF. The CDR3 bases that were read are TGTGCCAGCAGCGTAGATGGGCGGGGAGGGAGAGATACG.

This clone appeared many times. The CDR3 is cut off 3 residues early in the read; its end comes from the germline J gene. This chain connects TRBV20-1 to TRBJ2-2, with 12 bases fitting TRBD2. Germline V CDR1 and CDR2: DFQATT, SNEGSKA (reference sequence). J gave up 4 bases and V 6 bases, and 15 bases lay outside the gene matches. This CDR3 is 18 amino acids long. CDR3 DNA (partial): TGCAGTGCCCCGACTAGCGGGAGTATTTCGACCTCCACCGGGGAG. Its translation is CSAPTSGSISTSTGE. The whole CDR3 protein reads CSAPTSGSISTSTGELFF.

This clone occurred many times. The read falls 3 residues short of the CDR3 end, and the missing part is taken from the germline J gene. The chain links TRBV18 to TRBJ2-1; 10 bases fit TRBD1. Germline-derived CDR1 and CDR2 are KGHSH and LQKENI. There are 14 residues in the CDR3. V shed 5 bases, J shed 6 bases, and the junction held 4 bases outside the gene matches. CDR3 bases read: TGTGCCAGCTCAAGGGGACAGGGGTTCAATGAG. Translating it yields CASSRGQGFNE. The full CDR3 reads CASSRGQGFNEQFF. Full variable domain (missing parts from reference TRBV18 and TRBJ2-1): NAGVMQNPRHLVRRRGQEARLRCSPMKGHSHVYWYRQLPEEGLKFMVYLQKENIIDESGMPKERFSAEFPKEGPSILRIQQVVRGDSAAYFCASSRGQGFNEQFFGPGTRLTVL.

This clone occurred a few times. The sequenced CDR3 bases are TGTGCCAGTAGTATACAGGCCATTACCACTGGC. Translating gives CASSIQAITTG. The entire CDR3 sequence reads CASSIQAITTGYTF. The J gene is TRBJ1-2, the V gene TRBV19; D remains unclear. The CDR3 end is not reached by the read, which stops 3 residues before it; the germline J gene fills it in. Germline V gene lookup returns CDR1 LNHDA and CDR2 SQIVND (reference sequence). Trimming took 2 bases from V and 7 from J, leaving 14 bases between them. This CDR3 is built from 14 residues.

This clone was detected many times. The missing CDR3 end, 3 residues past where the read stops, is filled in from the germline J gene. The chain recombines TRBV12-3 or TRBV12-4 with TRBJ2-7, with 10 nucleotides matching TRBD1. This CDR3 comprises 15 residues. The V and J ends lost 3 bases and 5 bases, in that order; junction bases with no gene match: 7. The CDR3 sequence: CASSFAGQGLDEQYF. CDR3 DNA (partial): TGTGCCAGCAGTTTTGCGGGACAGGGGCTCGACGAG.

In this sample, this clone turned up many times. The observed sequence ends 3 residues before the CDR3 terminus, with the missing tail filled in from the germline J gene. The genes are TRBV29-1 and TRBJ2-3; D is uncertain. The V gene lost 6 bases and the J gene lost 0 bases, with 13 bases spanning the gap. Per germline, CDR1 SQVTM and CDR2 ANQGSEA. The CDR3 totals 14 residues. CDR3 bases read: TGCAGCGTCGAGCCGTTCGCTAGCACAGATACG. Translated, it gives CSVEPFASTDT. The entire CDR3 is CSVEPFASTDTQYF.

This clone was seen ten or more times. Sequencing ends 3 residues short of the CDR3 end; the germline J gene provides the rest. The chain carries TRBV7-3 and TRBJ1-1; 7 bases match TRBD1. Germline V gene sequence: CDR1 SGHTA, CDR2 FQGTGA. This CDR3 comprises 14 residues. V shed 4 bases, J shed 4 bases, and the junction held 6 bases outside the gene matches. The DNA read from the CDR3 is TGTGCCAGCAGCTCACAGGGGCCGGGCACTGAA. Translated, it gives CASSSQGPGTE. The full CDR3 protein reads CASSSQGPGTEAFF.

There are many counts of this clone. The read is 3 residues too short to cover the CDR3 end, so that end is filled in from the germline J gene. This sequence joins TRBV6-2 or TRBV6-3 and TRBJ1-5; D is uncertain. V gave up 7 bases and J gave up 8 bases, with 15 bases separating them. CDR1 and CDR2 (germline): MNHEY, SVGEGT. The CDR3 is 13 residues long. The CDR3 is CASTPRREEPQHF. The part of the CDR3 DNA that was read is TGTGCCAGCACGCCCCGGCGGGAGGAGCCC.

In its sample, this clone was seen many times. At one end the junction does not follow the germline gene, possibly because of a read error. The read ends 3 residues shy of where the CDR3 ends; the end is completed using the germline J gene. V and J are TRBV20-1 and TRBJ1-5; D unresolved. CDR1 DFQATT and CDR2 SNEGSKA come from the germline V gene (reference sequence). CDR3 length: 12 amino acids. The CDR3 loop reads CSVGRSDQPQHF. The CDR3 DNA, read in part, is TGCAGCGTCGGCCGTAGCGATCAGCCC.

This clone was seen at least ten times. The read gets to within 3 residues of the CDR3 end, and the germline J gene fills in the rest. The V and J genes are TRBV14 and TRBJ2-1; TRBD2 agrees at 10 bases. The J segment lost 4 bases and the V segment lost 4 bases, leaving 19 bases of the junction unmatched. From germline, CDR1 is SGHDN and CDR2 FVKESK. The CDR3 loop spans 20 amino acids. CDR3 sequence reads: CASSRPLVGLAVGGYNEQFF. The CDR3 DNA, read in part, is TGTGCCAGCAGCCGGCCCCTAGTCGGACTAGCGGTGGGGGGTTACAATGAG.

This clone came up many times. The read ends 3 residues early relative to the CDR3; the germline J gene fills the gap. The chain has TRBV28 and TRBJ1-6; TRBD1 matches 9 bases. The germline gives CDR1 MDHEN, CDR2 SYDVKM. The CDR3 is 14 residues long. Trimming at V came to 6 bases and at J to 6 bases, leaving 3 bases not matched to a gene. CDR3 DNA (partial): TGTGCCAGCAGGTGGGGACAGGGTAATTCACCC. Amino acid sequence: CASRWGQGNSP. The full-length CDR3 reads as CASRWGQGNSPLHF.

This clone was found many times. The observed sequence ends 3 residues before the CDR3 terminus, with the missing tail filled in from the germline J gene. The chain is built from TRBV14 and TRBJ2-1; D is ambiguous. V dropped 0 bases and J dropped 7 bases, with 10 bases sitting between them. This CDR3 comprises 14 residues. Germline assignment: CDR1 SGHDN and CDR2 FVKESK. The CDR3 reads CASSQEGARNEQFF. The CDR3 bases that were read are TGTGCCAGCAGCCAAGAAGGAGCGAGGAATGAG.

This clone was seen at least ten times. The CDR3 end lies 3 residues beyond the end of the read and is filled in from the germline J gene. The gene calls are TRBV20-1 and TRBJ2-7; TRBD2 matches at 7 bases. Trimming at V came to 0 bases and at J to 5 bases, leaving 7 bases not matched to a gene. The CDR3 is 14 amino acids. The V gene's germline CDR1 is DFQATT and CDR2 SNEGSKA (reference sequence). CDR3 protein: CSARDLAGVNEQYF. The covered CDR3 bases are TGCAGTGCTAGAGATCTCGCGGGAGTCAACGAG.